Following are 23 T cell receptor beta chains from one sample sequenced in a study of spatial heterogeneity in lung cancer (dated by TCRdb to 2018 to 2020). The sample's time point label is to be understood as: sample taken at primary tumor resection. To prepare the library, 5' RACE was applied. Sequencing was carried out with a NextSeq 500. TCRdb trimmed the raw reads at Q25, called clones with MiXCR and kept productive beta chains. Rows matching on CDR3 protein sequence are summarized as one entry with the most common DNA and genes. This sample comprises over 10,000 distinct CDR3 sequences, 4.5% to 6.5% of them detected only once. The top ten constitute about 35% of the sample. General study outcomes and caveats: A correlation was observed between the number of expanded intratumoral alpha and beta TCRs and the tumor nonsynonymous mutation count.

Which antigens these TCRs recognize remains unknown. Material: lung tumor tissue, obtained at surgery. The source of these receptors is a male donor with early-stage non-small cell lung cancer.

The chain joins TRBV5-5 to TRBJ2-2; the D gene is possibly TRBD2 (5 bases). Trimming cost V 4 bases and J 2 bases, with 18 bases left between them. Germline lookup yields CDR1 SGHKS and CDR2 YYEKEE (reference sequence). The CDR3 spans 17 residues. CDR3 bases: TGTGCCAGCAGCCCCCGGACTTTGGTCCTAAACACCGGGGAGCTGTTTTTT. Protein: CASSPRTLVLNTGELFF.

This clonotype was observed many times. The chain employs TRBV20-1 and TRBJ2-7, with TRBD1 identical over 7 bases. The junction had 10 bases not matched to a gene; V was cut back by 3 bases and J by 5 bases. The CDR3 has 14 amino acids. Germline assignment: CDR1 DFQATT and CDR2 SNEGSKA (reference sequence). The CDR3 sequence is CSASLRQGTNEQYF. The CDR3 DNA is TGCAGTGCTAGCCTGAGACAGGGAACAAACGAGCAGTACTTC.

This clonotype was picked up a small number of times. The V and J genes are TRBV7-9 and TRBJ2-7; possible D gene TRBD1, 6 bases. V was pared by 4 bases and J by 6 bases, with 19 bases between. The germline gives CDR1 SEHNR, CDR2 FQNEAQ (reference sequence). The CDR3 consists of 15 residues. Here the CDR3 DNA reads TGTGCCAGCAGCTCGTCTGGGGGCGCGATTGGCGAGCAGTACTTC. Its protein product is CASSSSGGAIGEQYF.

This clonotype was detected many times. The rearrangement links TRBV27 to TRBJ2-1; D perhaps matches TRBD1 (5 bases). The germline V and J ends were trimmed by 4 bases and 3 bases, with 19 bases remaining between them. Germline CDR1 is MNHEY and CDR2 is SMNVEV (reference sequence). This CDR3 is 17 amino acids long. DNA of the CDR3: TGTGCCAGCAGTTCAACTTGGACAAACCAATTCTACAATGAGCAGTTCTTC. Residues: CASSSTWTNQFYNEQFF.

There are many counts of this clonotype. This chain connects TRBV7-8 to TRBJ2-5; 9 nucleotides align to TRBD2. With 1 base clipped from V and 0 bases from J, the junction kept 3 bases outside the gene matches. This CDR3 region has 16 residues. Germline V CDR1 and CDR2: SGHVS, FQNEAQ. The CDR3 loop is CASSLDIAGDQETQYF. The CDR3 DNA follows: TGTGCCAGCAGCTTAGATATAGCGGGGGACCAAGAGACCCAGTACTTC.

This clonotype was recorded many times. The CDR3 loop reads CASSSGQFSGNTIYF. The CDR3 nucleotides are TGTGCCAGCAGTTCGGGACAGTTCTCTGGAAACACCATATATTTT. This sequence joins TRBV27 and TRBJ1-3; 7 nucleotides line up with TRBD1. The CDR3 is made up of 15 amino acids. Unmatched junction bases numbered 3, after V lost 4 bases and J lost 0 bases. CDR1 MNHEY and CDR2 SMNVEV come from the germline V gene (reference sequence).

The CDR3: CASSRYPSVNEKLFF. For the CDR3, the DNA is TGTGCCAGCAGTCGATACCCCAGTGTCAATGAAAAACTGTTTTTT. V usage is TRBV7-8 and J usage is TRBJ1-4; no reliable D call. CDR3 length: 15 amino acids. Germline assignment: CDR1 SGHVS and CDR2 FQNEAQ. The V end lost 6 bases, the J end lost 5 bases, and 16 bases lay between the germline ends.

This sequence joins TRBV7-2 and TRBJ1-4; TRBD1 aligns across 10 bases. The J segment lost 7 bases and the V segment lost 8 bases, leaving 4 bases of the junction unmatched. Germline lookup yields CDR1 SGHTA and CDR2 FQGNSA. This CDR3 region has 13 residues. The CDR3 region has the DNA TGTGCCAGCGGAGACAGGGGGCCTGAAAAACTGTTTTTT. It is translated as CASGDRGPEKLFF.

This clonotype came up many times. The rearrangement joins TRBV10-3 to TRBJ2-7; D unresolved. Trimming stripped 3 bases from V and 3 bases from J, with 12 bases between. This CDR3 is built from 14 residues. Germline V gives CDR1 ENHRY, CDR2 SYGVKD. CDR3 amino acids: CAISDSVTFYEQYV. As DNA, the CDR3 is TGTGCCATCAGTGACTCCGTTACTTTCTACGAGCAGTACGTC.

This clonotype has ten or more counts. The rearrangement uses TRBV3-2 and TRBJ2-7; TRBD1 is the table's D call and was not checked against the DNA. TRBV3-2 is deemed a pseudogene. This CDR3 is built from 17 residues. The CDR3 bases are TGTGCCAGCAGCCACCTATCTCTGGGCGGGAGGTACTACGAGCAGTACGTC. Translating gives CASSHLSLGGRYYEQYV.

This clonotype was picked up many times. The J gene is TRBJ1-2, the V gene TRBV7-9, with D hard to call. Germline values: CDR1 SEHNR, CDR2 FQNEAQ (reference sequence). Trimming stripped 4 bases from V and 3 bases from J, with 15 bases between. The CDR3 contains 15 residues. CDR3 nucleotides: TGTGCCAGCAGCTCTCCGCAGGCAGCTTACTATGGCTACACCTTC. This sequence encodes CASSSPQAAYYGYTF.

This clonotype came up many times. This rearrangement joins TRBV20-1 to TRBJ2-1, with 7 bases matching TRBD1. The CDR3 extends over 16 amino acids. V shed 0 bases and J 3 bases; nucleotides not matched to a gene: 8. Germline CDR1 and CDR2: DFQATT and SNEGSKA (reference sequence). CDR3 protein: CSARDSGTVIYNEQFF. As DNA, the CDR3 is TGCAGTGCTAGAGACTCCGGGACAGTAATCTACAATGAGCAGTTCTTC.

This clonotype was seen repeatedly, ten times or more. The V call is TRBV7-2, the J call TRBJ2-2, with 10 bases identical to TRBD2. Germline CDR1 reads SGHTA; CDR2 reads FQGNSA. J lost 8 bases, V lost 5 bases, and 5 bases had no gene match. The CDR3 contains 14 residues. The CDR3 nucleotides read TGTGCCAGCAGCCCCACTAGCGGGACAGGGGAGCTGTTTTTT. This encodes CASSPTSGTGELFF. Based on the CDR3 plus reference TRBV7-2 and TRBJ2-2, the full variable domain is GAGVSQSPSNKVTEKGKDVELRCDPISGHTALYWYRQSLGQGLEFLIYFQGNSAPDKSGLPSDRFSAERTGGSVSTLTIQRTQQEDSAVYLCASSPTSGTGELFFGEGSRLTVL.

In its sample, this clonotype was seen many times. The genes are TRBV18 and TRBJ2-7; D is unresolved. This CDR3 region has 14 residues. Germline assignment: CDR1 KGHSH and CDR2 LQKENI. The germline V and J ends were trimmed by 1 base and 0 bases, with 7 bases remaining between them. The DNA for the CDR3 is TGTGCCAGCTCACCACGTAAGGTCTCCTACGAGCAGTACTTC. Amino acids: CASSPRKVSYEQYF.

The V call is TRBV12-3 or TRBV12-4, the J call TRBJ2-1; D is uncertain. This CDR3 is built from 12 residues. V lost 3 bases and J 7 bases, leaving 7 bases between the germline ends. CDR3 sequence reads: CASSLGWNEQFF. The CDR3 coding sequence is TGTGCCAGCAGTTTGGGCTGGAATGAGCAGTTCTTC.

This clonotype came up many times. The V gene is TRBV7-2, the J gene TRBJ2-1; 9 bases fit TRBD2. V shed 5 bases, J shed 10 bases, and the junction held 9 bases outside the gene matches. This CDR3 spans 14 amino acids. Per germline, CDR1 SGHTA and CDR2 FQGNSA. Here the CDR3 DNA reads TGTGCCAGCAGCCCGGGCGGGACTAGCAAAGAGCAGTTCTTC. Its protein is CASSPGGTSKEQFF.

This clonotype was picked up many times. The V call is TRBV7-2, the J call TRBJ2-5, with D tentatively TRBD2 (5 bases). V was cut by 1 base and J by 3 bases, with 6 bases left in between. Germline values: CDR1 SGHTA, CDR2 FQGNSA. The CDR3 spans 13 residues. In DNA form, the CDR3 reads TGTGCCAGCAGCTTAGTTAGCGAAGAGACCCAGTACTTC. Its translation is CASSLVSEETQYF.

The sample holds many counts of this clonotype. The J gene is TRBJ2-2, the V gene TRBV20-1; D is undetermined. The length of the CDR3 is 13 residues. The germline V gene encodes CDR1 DFQATT and CDR2 SNEGSKA (reference sequence). Trimming removed 5 bases from V and 0 bases from J, with 7 bases in between. The CDR3 sequence is CSALTANTGELFF. The CDR3 DNA follows: TGCAGTGCTTTGACTGCGAACACCGGGGAGCTGTTTTTT.

Ten or more counts support this clonotype. The gene calls are TRBV28 and TRBJ1-5; 7 positions match TRBD1. The ends lost 5 bases at V and 2 bases at J; junction bases unmatched: 3. CDR1 is MDHEN, CDR2 SYDVKM, per germline. The CDR3 consists of 14 residues. The CDR3 nucleotides are TGTGCCAGCAGTCCAGGGACAGGCAATCAGCCCCAGCATTTT. As protein: CASSPGTGNQPQHF.

There are many counts of this clonotype. This chain uses TRBV29-1 with TRBJ2-2; D is unresolved. The CDR3 is made up of 14 amino acids. Germline-derived CDR1 and CDR2 are SQVTM and ANQGSEA. V was trimmed by 4 bases and J by 3 bases, leaving 12 bases between them. CDR3 bases: TGCAGCGTTGTGGGGTTTCAGGACACCGGGGAGCTGTTTTTT. Protein: CSVVGFQDTGELFF.

This clonotype was observed many times. J is TRBJ1-1 and V is TRBV6-2 or TRBV6-3; D may be TRBD1 (5 bases). CDR1 is MNHEY and CDR2 is SVGEGT in the germline V gene. Trimming shortened V by 4 bases and J by 5 bases, and 14 bases separated the two germline ends. The CDR3 covers 14 residues. CDR3 bases: TGTGCCAGCAGTTTGGGGCACGCAAGGACTGAAGCTTTCTTT. Its protein product is CASSLGHARTEAFF.

This clonotype has a count of ten or more. The chain employs TRBV27 and TRBJ2-3; D assignment may be TRBD1 or TRBD2 (6 bases each). CDR3 size: 16 residues. Trimming stripped 3 bases from V and 3 bases from J, with 16 bases between. Per the germline V gene, CDR1 is MNHEY and CDR2 is SMNVEV (reference sequence). This CDR3 reads CASSFSGARRTDTQYF. The CDR3 DNA reads TGTGCCAGCAGTTTCTCGGGGGCCCGCCGAACAGATACGCAGTATTTT.

This clonotype was detected many times. The chain is built from TRBV7-8 and TRBJ2-7; D is unclear. V was cut by 5 bases and J by 6 bases, with 11 bases left in between. The CDR3 is 12 residues long. CDR1 and CDR2 (germline): SGHVS, FQNEAQ. The CDR3 loop is CASSSLSFEQYV. The CDR3 bases are TGTGCCAGCAGCAGTTTGAGCTTCGAGCAGTACGTC.